What follows are 16 T cell receptor beta chains derived from one specimen sequenced in a study of shared clonotypes between healthy human individuals. Naive CD8 cells lacked CD45RO, underwent positive selection for CCR7 and left out terminally differentiated effector memory CD45RA+ cells. Clones were read by immunoSEQ multiplex PCR, and TCRdb kept only the in-frame ones, dropping some. Here the sample spans 800,000 or so clones, about 96% being singletons. The sequencing input was naive CD8+ T cells sorted from blood. The origin of the receptors is a man aged 30 to 45 in good health.

This clone was found once. The V and J genes are TRBV5-1 and TRBJ2-3; D remains ambiguous. Trimming took 3 bases from V and 0 from J, leaving 17 bases between them. Germline V lookup: CDR1 SGHRS, CDR2 YFSETQ. The CDR3 spans 17 residues. CDR3 DNA: TGCGCCAGCAGCTCACAAAACCCCTTATCTAGCACAGATACGCAGTATTTT. As protein: CASSSQNPLSSTDTQYF.

The rearrangement links TRBV29-1 to TRBJ2-2; TRBD2 matches at 9 bases. The CDR3 sequence is 14 residues long. Germline values: CDR1 SQVTM, CDR2 ANQGSEA. V trimming: 1 base; J trimming: 6 bases; junction bases outside the gene matches: 3. The CDR3 DNA sequence: TGCAGCGTTGAAGTAGCGGGAGAGGCCGGGGAGCTGTTTTTT. It is translated as CSVEVAGEAGELFF.

This chain uses TRBV5-1 with TRBJ2-7, with TRBD1 matching 8 bases. This CDR3 contains 14 residues. V gave up 8 bases and J gave up 6 bases; unmatched junction bases: 13. Looked up from germline, CDR1 is SGHRS and CDR2 is YFSETQ. The CDR3 sequence is CASSETGDNREQYF. The DNA for the CDR3 is TGCGCCAGTAGTGAGACAGGGGATAACCGCGAGCAGTACTTC.

This clone was seen only once. The rearrangement links TRBV2 to TRBJ2-2; D is unresolved. Trimming cost V 1 base and J 5 bases, with 11 bases left between them. The CDR3 runs to 15 residues. CDR1 and CDR2 (germline): SNHLY, FYNNEI. The CDR3 bases are TGTGCCAGCAGTGAAGTCCTGGGCTCGACCGGGGAGCTGTTTTTT. Amino acids: CASSEVLGSTGELFF.

CDR3 protein: CASSLPPLAGGFVGNEQFF. CDR3 coding DNA: TGTGCCAGCAGTTTACCCCCGCTAGCGGGAGGGTTCGTGGGCAATGAGCAGTTCTTC. The chain joins TRBV27 to TRBJ2-1; 12 positions agree with TRBD2. The CDR3 contains 19 residues. The junction had 14 bases not matched to a gene; V was cut back by 2 bases and J by 6 bases. The germline CDR1 and CDR2 sequences are MNHEY and SMNVEV (reference sequence).

The chain has TRBV6-1 and TRBJ2-7; no clear D gene. CDR1 and CDR2 (germline): MNHNS, SASEGT. The CDR3 runs 14 residues. Trimming took 7 bases from V and 3 from J, leaving 16 bases between them. The CDR3 DNA sequence: TGTGCCAGCATCGGACGGGCCAGACGCTACGAGCAGTACTTC. This sequence encodes CASIGRARRYEQYF.

V and J are TRBV12-2 and TRBJ1-2; the table's D call TRBD1 went unverified against the DNA. TRBV12-2 is shown as a pseudogene. This CDR3 is 11 amino acids long. The CDR3 is CASRFSGFYTF. The CDR3 coding sequence is TGTGCAAGTCGCTTTTCAGGGTTCTACACCTTC.

This sequence joins TRBV21-1 and TRBJ2-4; TRBD2 is taken as the D call from the table, unchecked against the DNA. TRBV21-1 is a pseudogene. The CDR3 is 14 residues long. CDR3 DNA: TGTGCCAGCAGCAGGCTCCGGGACTCCAACATTCAGTACTTC. Translating it yields CASSRLRDSNIQYF.

The chain has TRBV11-2 and TRBJ2-1, with D perhaps matching TRBD2 (6 bases). The CDR3 totals 16 residues. Germline CDR1 SGHAT, CDR2 FQNNGV. With 5 bases removed from V and 2 bases from J, the gap between germline ends came to 16 bases. The CDR3 DNA is TGTGCCAGCAGCCCGGTAGGGACTCTTACCTACAATGAGCAGTTCTTC. Residues: CASSPVGTLTYNEQFF. The variable domain in full, completed from reference TRBV11-2 and TRBJ2-1, reads EAGVAQSPRYKIIEKRQSVAFWCNPISGHATLYWYQQILGQGPKLLIQFQNNGVVDDSQLPKDRFSAERLKGVDSTLKIQPAKLEDSAVYLCASSPVGTLTYNEQFFGPGTRLTVL.

The sample holds one count of this clone. The rearrangement links TRBV5-1 to TRBJ1-1; 8 positions agree with TRBD1. Germline V gene sequence: CDR1 SGHRS, CDR2 YFSETQ. CDR3 length: 16 amino acids. J lost 1 base, V lost 5 bases, and 10 bases had no gene match. The CDR3: CASRTGTGDRNTEAFF. CDR3 sequence (DNA): TGCGCCAGCAGGACCGGGACAGGAGATAGGAACACTGAAGCTTTCTTT.

This clone was seen only once. The rearrangement links TRBV2 to TRBJ2-2; D is ambiguous. With 8 bases removed from V and 13 bases from J, the gap between germline ends came to 14 bases. This CDR3 contains 11 residues. Per the germline V gene, CDR1 is SNHLY and CDR2 is FYNNEI. Here the CDR3 reads CASSGDLGLFF. In DNA, the CDR3 is TGTGCCAGCTCTGGAGATCTAGGGCTGTTTTTT. The full variable domain, with the rest looked up from reference TRBV2 and TRBJ2-2, is EPEVTQTPSHQVTQMGQEVILRCVPISNHLYFYWYRQILGQKVEFLVSFYNNEISEKSEIFDDQFSVERPDGSNFTLKIRSTKLEDSAMYFCASSGDLGLFFGEGSRLTVL.

V and J are TRBV5-6 and TRBJ2-7, with D perhaps matching TRBD1 or TRBD2 (6 bases each). The germline V and J ends were trimmed by 1 base and 5 bases, with 13 bases remaining between them. Germline CDR1 reads SGHDT; CDR2 reads YYEEEE. The CDR3 runs 14 residues. The CDR3 reads CASSLWGAGHEQYF. The CDR3 DNA is TGTGCCAGCAGCTTGTGGGGGGCGGGCCACGAGCAGTACTTC.

This clone was detected once. The J gene is TRBJ1-2, the V gene TRBV28, with unresolved D. CDR1 and CDR2 (germline): MDHEN, SYDVKM. Trimming left V 8 bases short and J 7 bases short, with 20 bases between. This CDR3 region has 14 residues. The chain's CDR3 is CASSPMLTGFGYTF. The DNA of the CDR3 is TGTGCCAGCTCTCCAATGCTGACGGGGTTTGGCTACACCTTC.

The chain joins TRBV7-8 to TRBJ2-2; D might be TRBD2 (6 bases). This CDR3 is built from 18 residues. Deletions cut 1 base from V and 0 bases from J, with 15 bases between. Germline V gene data show CDR1 as SGHVS and CDR2 as FQNEAQ. CDR3 amino acids: CASSLDFVGSTNTGELFF. The CDR3 DNA sequence: TGTGCCAGCAGCTTAGATTTTGTCGGGAGCACGAACACCGGGGAGCTGTTTTTT. Combining the CDR3 with reference TRBV7-8 and TRBJ2-2 gives the whole variable domain GAGVSQSPRYKVAKRGQDVALRCDPISGHVSLFWYQQALGQGPEFLTYFQNEAQLDKSGLPSDRFFAERPEGSVSTLKIQRTQQEDSAVYLCASSLDFVGSTNTGELFFGEGSRLTVL.

The chain combines TRBV27 with TRBJ1-2; 7 bases align to TRBD1. J gave up 4 bases and V 5 bases, and 7 bases lay outside the gene matches. Per germline, CDR1 MNHEY and CDR2 SMNVEV (reference sequence). The CDR3 is made up of 14 amino acids. The CDR3 DNA reads as TGTGCCAGCAGTCCCAGGGGGGGGATCTATGGCTACACCTTC. This gives the protein CASSPRGGIYGYTF.

This clone occurred once. This chain joins TRBV6-6 and TRBJ1-4; possibly TRBD1 for D (6 bases). V was shortened by 6 bases and J by 7 bases, with 12 bases between the two germline ends. CDR1 and CDR2 from the germline V gene are MNHNY and SVGAGI (reference sequence). CDR3 length: 13 amino acids. The CDR3 spells CASRDSVPEKLFF. The CDR3 nucleotides are TGTGCCAGCAGGGACAGCGTCCCTGAAAAACTGTTTTTT.